Sequencing of this T cell receptor beta chain was carried out in a study of vaccination effects on CD4 cells after COVID-19. Broader study findings: By a late point after vaccination, infection- and vaccine-induced clones had shrunk markedly through clonal contraction.

Only in-frame clones appear in the TCRdb table, and some are missing; sequencing was by immunoSEQ multiplex PCR. The repertoire holds some 24,000 clones, with 76% as singletons. On this clone: The antigen is undetermined.

Sequencing was preceded by expansion of antigen-specific CD4+ T cells with viral peptide pools in the ViraFEST assay. Cells that had been cultured for nine to eleven days were the source of isolated CD4+ T cells. Absence of prior SARS-CoV-2 infection characterized the vaccine recipients, who showed negative nucleocapsid antibodies. The CDR3 extends over 18 amino acids. Germline CDR1 LNHDA, CDR2 SQIVND (reference sequence). V was clipped by 5 bases and J by 1 base; unmatched bases: 12. The chain joins TRBV19 to TRBJ2-2; TRBD2 agrees at 8 bases. The sample here was CD4+ T cells from PBMCs cultured with HCoV-NL63 spike peptides, taken before COVID-19 vaccination. This receptor was identified in a human donor who received a COVID-19 vaccine. The DNA of the CDR3 is TGTGCCAGTAGTCCCCAGGATTTTCTAGCGGGGAACACCGGGGAGCTGTTTTTT. This gives the protein CASSPQDFLAGNTGELFF.